A selection of T cell receptor beta chains follows, all from one sample in a study of cytomegalovirus exposure and HLA in healthy donors. Measured with immunoSEQ multiplex PCR; TCRdb has only the in-frame clones, and not every one. The repertoire holds 180,000 or so clones, with about 83% as singletons. The sample comprised PBMCs. The receptors were sampled from a female donor in good health and CMV-seronegative. The CDR3 runs from the conserved cysteine through the conserved F or W. D genes are given only for firm matches. Only some rows state a clone size, as once, few, many or a class for expanded clones.

v_call	d_call	j_call	clone_size	cdr3_nt	cdr3_aa
TRBV19	TRBD1	TRBJ2-7	-	TGTGCCAGTAGTATCGGGACAGGGGTTTACTACGAGCAGTACTTC	CASSIGTGVYYEQYF
TRBV11-2	-	TRBJ1-1	-	TGTGCCAGCAGAAGGGGTTTTACGATTAACACTGAAGCTTTCTTT	CASRRGFTINTEAFF
TRBV7-9	-	TRBJ1-1	-	TGTGCCAGCAGCTTGGGGGGGGGTGGGAACACTGAAGCTTTCTTT	CASSLGGGGNTEAFF
TRBV5-1	TRBD1	TRBJ1-2	-	TGCGCCAGCAGTCCCTCCGGGACAGGGGAAAGTGGCTACACCTTC	CASSPSGTGESGYTF
TRBV6-5	-	TRBJ1-6	-	TGTGCCAGCAGTGACGGAGTGAGATCACCCCTCCACTTT	CASSDGVRSPLHF
TRBV7-8	TRBD1	TRBJ2-7	few	TGTGCCAGCAGCTTTTCCGACAGGGGCGTTCCGAACGAGCAGTACTTC	CASSFSDRGVPNEQYF
TRBV2	-	TRBJ1-3	few	TGTGCCAGCAGTGGACCAAGCGTGGGGGCTGACTCTGGAAACACCATATATTTT	CASSGPSVGADSGNTIYF
TRBV9	TRBD1	TRBJ2-3	-	TGTGCCAGCAGCGTAGGCCACAGGGGGCGTTCTGGGAATACGCAGTATTTT	CASSVGHRGRSGNTQYF
TRBV6-5	TRBD1	TRBJ2-7	-	TGTGCCAGCAGTTGGACAGGGAAACACGAGCAGTACTTC	CASSWTGKHEQYF
TRBV19	TRBD1	TRBJ2-7	once	TGTGCCAGTGGGGACAGTGGAACCTACGAGCAGTACTTC	CASGDSGTYEQYF
TRBV6-5	-	TRBJ1-2	once	TGTGCCAGCAGAAGCGGGCCGGAAAATGGCTACACCTTC	CASRSGPENGYTF
TRBV30	-	TRBJ1-2	-	TGTGCCTGGTACGGGGGGCGAGTCTATGGCTACACCTTC	CAWYGGRVYGYTF
TRBV5-4	-	TRBJ1-3	-	TGTGCCAGCAGCTTGATCCCTTCTGGAAACACCATATATTTT	CASSLIPSGNTIYF
TRBV7-8	-	TRBJ2-7	once	TGTGCCAGCAGCTTACGCCCAGCGGAGGGCTACGAGCAGTACTTC	CASSLRPAEGYEQYF
TRBV18	-	TRBJ2-1	-	TGTGCCAGCTTCAGTGGGGCTGCGGAGCAGTTCTTC	CASFSGAAEQFF
TRBV7-3	-	TRBJ2-2	-	TGTGCCAGCAGCTTGAAGGGAGGCACCGGGGAGCTGTTTTTT	CASSLKGGTGELFF
TRBV2	-	TRBJ2-2	-	TGTGCCAGCAGGGAAGACTCACTAAAAAACACCGGGGAGCTGTTTTTT	CASREDSLKNTGELFF
TRBV7-9	-	TRBJ2-3	once	TGTGCCAGCAGCTTATCCCTCCTAGATACGCAGTATTTT	CASSLSLLDTQYF
TRBV15	TRBD2	TRBJ2-1	-	TGTGCCACCAGCAGAGGTAGGACTAGCGGGAGACCTTATGATAGCTCCTACAATGAGCAGTTCTTC	CATSRGRTSGRPYDSSYNEQFF
TRBV18	TRBD2	TRBJ2-7	-	TGTGCCAGCTCACCAGGGGTAGCGGGCGATTATCGGCAGTACTTC	CASSPGVAGDYRQYF
TRBV28	TRBD2	TRBJ2-1	-	TGTGCCAGCCTTGGCGGGAGGGGGGATGAGCAGTTCTTC	CASLGGRGDEQFF
TRBV4-2	TRBD2	TRBJ2-5	-	TGTGCCAGCAGCCAAGATTGGCGGGGGGTGCAAGAGACCCAGTACTTC	CASSQDWRGVQETQYF
TRBV9	-	TRBJ1-1	few	TGTGCCAGCAGCGTCTACAGGGCTCCTATGAACACTGAAGCTTTCTTT	CASSVYRAPMNTEAFF
TRBV28	TRBD2	TRBJ2-2	once	TGTGCCAGCCGGGAGGGAAAAAGAACCGGGGAGCTGTTTTTT	CASREGKRTGELFF
TRBV5-4	-	TRBJ1-1	-	TGTGCCAGCAGCTTGGCCTTCCTGAACACTGAAGCTTTCTTT	CASSLAFLNTEAFF
TRBV5-1	-	TRBJ1-1	-	TGCGCCAGCAGCTTGCCGGGATTTGGGGGGAGGGACACTGAAGCTTTCTTT	CASSLPGFGGRDTEAFF
TRBV4-1	-	TRBJ2-5	-	TGCGCCAGCAGCCAAGGTACCGGGGAGACCCAGTACTTC	CASSQGTGETQYF
TRBV5-1	-	TRBJ2-7	-	TGCGCCAGCAGCAGGGGGAAGGGGTACGAGCAGTACTTC	CASSRGKGYEQYF
TRBV27	-	TRBJ2-2	-	TGTGCCAGCAAACGCAGTAACACCGGGGAGCTGTTTTTT	CASKRSNTGELFF
TRBV9	TRBD2	TRBJ2-1	-	TGTGCCAGCAGCGTAGATCCAGCGGGGGGCGAGCAGTTCTTC	CASSVDPAGGEQFF
TRBV9	TRBD1	TRBJ2-3	-	TGTGCCAGCAGCCGCAGGGACAGAAGCACAGATACGCAGTATTTT	CASSRRDRSTDTQYF
TRBV7-9	-	TRBJ1-1	-	TGTGCCAGCAGCTCAGCACTTGGGAACACTGAAGCTTTCTTT	CASSSALGNTEAFF
TRBV9	TRBD2	TRBJ2-3	-	TGTGCCAGCAACGCCCCCTCGACTAGCGGGGTGACAGATACGCAGTATTTT	CASNAPSTSGVTDTQYF
TRBV27	TRBD1	TRBJ1-2	few	TGTGCCAGCAGTTTATCGCCGGGACAGAACTATGGCTACACCTTC	CASSLSPGQNYGYTF
TRBV5-6	TRBD1	TRBJ1-2	-	TGTGCCAGCAGCCGGGACAGGGGACTGGTGAACTATGGCTACACCTTC	CASSRDRGLVNYGYTF
TRBV27	-	TRBJ2-1	-	TGTGCCAGCAGTTCAGGGGGGCCCTACAATGAGCAGTTCTTC	CASSSGGPYNEQFF